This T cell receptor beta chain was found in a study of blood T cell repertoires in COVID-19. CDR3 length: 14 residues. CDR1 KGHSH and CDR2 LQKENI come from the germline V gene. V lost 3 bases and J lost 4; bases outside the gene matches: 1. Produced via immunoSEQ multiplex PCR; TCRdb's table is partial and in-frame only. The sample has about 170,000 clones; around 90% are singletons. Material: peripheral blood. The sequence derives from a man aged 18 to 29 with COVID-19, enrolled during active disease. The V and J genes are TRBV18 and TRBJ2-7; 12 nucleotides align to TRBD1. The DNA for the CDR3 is TGTGCCAGCTCACCGGGACAGGGGGCTTACGAGCAGTACTTC. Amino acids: CASSPGQGAYEQYF.